Listed below are T cell receptor beta chains from one sample, sequenced in a study of blood T cells in healthy people across ages. TCRdb independently ran MiXCR on the 5' RACE reads; one entry per CDR3 protein. The table has more than 750,000 distinct CDR3 sequences, approximately 32% seen once. These same data were also listed under a study on T cells of mothers and their children.

Input material: blood. The origin of the receptors is a woman between 40 and 55 years old in good health. The CDR3 runs from the conserved cysteine through the conserved F or W. Fields, in order: V gene, J gene, clone size, D gene, CDR3 protein, CDR3 DNA. A D gene is named only where the DNA matches it firmly. Clone size is given for some rows only: seen once, a few or many times, or a class if the clone is expanded.

TRBV28	TRBJ1-2	NA	TRBD1	CASSLQGTGSRNYGYTF	TGTGCCAGCAGTTTACAGGGGACAGGGTCGAGAAACTATGGCTACACCTTC
TRBV24-1	TRBJ2-3	NA	TRBD2	CATSDSPSTSGADTQYF	TGTGCCACCAGTGATTCACCATCGACTAGCGGGGCAGATACGCAGTATTTT
TRBV7-9	TRBJ2-3	few	NA	CASRQLTDTQYF	TGTGCCAGCAGGCAACTCACAGATACGCAGTATTTT
TRBV7-3	TRBJ2-4	few	NA	CASSLQAKGGIQYF	TGTGCCAGCAGCTTACAAGCGAAGGGGGGCATTCAGTACTTC
TRBV6-4	TRBJ1-6	many	NA	CASSDSTNSPLHF	TGTGCCAGCAGTGACTCGACAAATTCACCCCTCCACTTT
TRBV12-3/TRBV12-4	TRBJ2-3	NA	TRBD1	CASRRTGADTQYF	TGTGCCAGCAGGCGGACAGGGGCTGATACGCAGTATTTT
TRBV20-1	TRBJ2-1	many	TRBD2	CSARIPGGDYNEQFF	TGCAGTGCTAGAATTCCGGGGGGGGATTACAATGAGCAGTTCTTC
TRBV10-3	TRBJ1-2	few	NA	CAISESRENYGYTF	TGTGCCATCAGTGAGTCGAGGGAGAACTATGGCTACACCTTC
TRBV24-1	TRBJ2-7	NA	NA	CATSDGHRDEQYF	TGTGCCACCAGTGATGGCCACCGGGACGAGCAGTACTTC
TRBV5-1	TRBJ2-3	NA	TRBD1	CASSRRTGSTDTQYF	TGCGCCAGCAGCCGACGGACAGGGAGCACAGATACGCAGTATTTT
TRBV18	TRBJ1-5	NA	NA	CASSPARDQPQHF	TGTGCCAGCTCACCAGCCCGGGACCAGCCCCAGCATTTT
TRBV7-3	TRBJ2-2	many	NA	CASGPARGTETGELFF	TGTGCCAGCGGCCCCGCTCGCGGGACCGAGACCGGGGAGCTGTTTTTT
TRBV7-2	TRBJ2-5	few	TRBD2	CASSLGLAKETQYF	TGTGCCAGCAGCCTCGGACTAGCGAAAGAGACCCAGTACTTC
TRBV11-3	TRBJ2-7	NA	NA	CASSLDHSSGDYEQYF	TGTGCCAGCAGCTTAGATCATAGTAGTGGAGACTACGAGCAGTACTTC
TRBV2	TRBJ2-7	once	NA	CASGEGGGYEQYF	TGTGCCAGCGGGGAAGGCGGTGGGTACGAGCAGTACTTC
TRBV11-2	TRBJ2-5	many	NA	CASSALLANQETQYF	TGTGCCAGCAGCGCTCTCTTAGCGAACCAAGAGACCCAGTACTTC
TRBV28	TRBJ2-1	few	TRBD1	CASSSTGTGGSEQFF	TGTGCCAGCAGTTCAACCGGGACAGGGGGCTCTGAGCAGTTCTTC
TRBV20-1	TRBJ1-5	NA	TRBD1	CSAPGGEEQPQHF	TGCAGTGCTCCAGGGGGTGAAGAACAGCCCCAGCATTTT
TRBV7-2	TRBJ2-3	NA	NA	CASSRKIQDTQYF	TGTGCCAGCAGCAGAAAAATTCAAGATACGCAGTATTTT
TRBV3-1	TRBJ2-5	few	TRBD2	CASLLHGGGGETQYF	TGTGCCAGCTTATTACACGGGGGCGGGGGGGAGACCCAGTACTTC
TRBV4-1	TRBJ1-5	NA	NA	CASSPLQDNQPQHF	TGCGCCAGCAGCCCTCTGCAGGACAATCAGCCCCAGCATTTT
TRBV7-3	TRBJ1-3	NA	NA	CASTRATGNTIYF	TGTGCCAGCACCCGGGCAACTGGAAACACCATATATTTT
TRBV6-6	TRBJ2-1	few	TRBD1	CASSYGGQGISEQFF	TGTGCCAGCAGTTACGGGGGACAGGGCATCAGTGAGCAGTTCTTC
TRBV15	TRBJ1-1	NA	NA	CATSPRRDSEAFF	TGTGCCACCAGCCCACGACGGGACTCTGAAGCTTTCTTT
TRBV12-3/TRBV12-4	TRBJ2-7	many	NA	CASCKANYEQYF	TGTGCCAGCTGCAAGGCCAACTACGAGCAGTACTTC
TRBV10-2	TRBJ1-1	NA	NA	CASRGLNTNTEAFF	TGCGCCAGCAGGGGACTTAACACGAACACTGAAGCTTTCTTT
TRBV28	TRBJ2-5	many	NA	CASSLSEVWETQYF	TGTGCCAGCAGTTTATCTGAGGTGTGGGAGACCCAGTACTTC
TRBV7-6	TRBJ2-1	few	TRBD1	CASSLDGTGEFF	TGTGCCAGCAGCTTAGACGGGACAGGGGAGTTCTTC
TRBV20-1	TRBJ2-2	NA	NA	CSAIPGPRGTGELFF	TGCAGTGCAATCCCGGGTCCTCGAGGCACCGGGGAGCTGTTTTTT
TRBV9	TRBJ2-3	NA	TRBD2	CASSGTSGGLSTDTQYF	TGTGCCAGCAGCGGGACTAGCGGGGGCCTTAGCACAGATACGCAGTATTTT
TRBV5-1	TRBJ2-1	few	TRBD2	CASSWGLASSYNEQFF	TGCGCCAGCAGCTGGGGACTAGCGAGCTCCTACAATGAGCAGTTCTTC
TRBV25-1	TRBJ2-1	few	NA	CASSERGPTSANEQFF	TGTGCCAGCAGTGAAAGGGGACCTACCTCCGCCAATGAGCAGTTCTTC
TRBV5-1	TRBJ2-3	few	NA	CASSLRSEADTQYF	TGCGCCAGCAGCCTTAGGTCCGAAGCAGATACGCAGTATTTT
TRBV5-1	TRBJ1-5	many	NA	CASSLGDLPSQPQHF	TGCGCCAGCAGCTTGGGAGATCTTCCTTCTCAGCCCCAGCATTTT
TRBV2	TRBJ1-2	NA	NA	CASSLKILYGYTF	TGTGCCAGCAGTCTTAAGATTCTCTATGGCTACACCTTC
TRBV7-9	TRBJ1-4	many	TRBD1	CASSWGQGSEKLFF	TGTGCCAGCAGCTGGGGACAGGGGAGTGAAAAACTGTTTTTT
TRBV7-2	TRBJ1-2	many	NA	CASSLGGNYGYTF	TGCGCCAGCAGCTTGGGGGGAAACTATGGCTACACCTTC
TRBV28	TRBJ2-6	many	NA	CASTTEGPSPSGANVLTF	TGTGCCAGCACTACTGAGGGACCGTCCCCCTCTGGGGCCAACGTCCTGACTTTC
TRBV28	TRBJ2-2	NA	NA	CASSLRVPGELFF	TGTGCCAGCAGTTTGCGGGTTCCCGGGGAGCTGTTTTTT